A selection of T cell receptor beta chains follows, all from one sample in a study of T-cell reconstitution after alpha-beta-depleted transplantation in children. In TCRdb, the PCR reads were re-called with MiXCR into one record per CDR3 protein. The sample yields approximately 250,000 distinct CDR3 sequences, 7.5% to 10% seen once. The source was PBMCs from the stem cell graft donor, collected from the stem cell graft. All receptors come from a human donor who donated a stem cell graft to a child with SCID. Each CDR3 is given with its conserved first and last residue. The order of the fields is D gene, V gene, J gene, clone size, CDR3 DNA, CDR3 protein. A D gene is named only where the DNA matches it firmly. Expanded clones get a size class; other rows say once, few or many, or leave the size out.

d_gene: -; v_gene: TRBV18; j_gene: TRBJ2-4; abundance: many; CDR3nt: TGTGCCAGCTCCCCCGAGACCAAAAACATTCAGTACTTC; CDR3aa: CASSPETKNIQYF
d_gene: TRBD1; v_gene: TRBV9; j_gene: TRBJ1-2; abundance: many; CDR3nt: TGTGCCAGCAGCGCGACAGGGAGGTATGGCTACACCTTC; CDR3aa: CASSATGRYGYTF
d_gene: TRBD1; v_gene: TRBV6-2/TRBV6-3; j_gene: TRBJ2-7; abundance: many; CDR3nt: TGTGCCAGCAGTTCCCACGACAGGGACGACGAGCAGTACTTC; CDR3aa: CASSSHDRDDEQYF
d_gene: -; v_gene: TRBV12-3/TRBV12-4; j_gene: TRBJ1-2; abundance: many; CDR3nt: TGTGCCAGCAGTTTAGGGGGACCGATCTATGGCTACACCTTC; CDR3aa: CASSLGGPIYGYTF
d_gene: -; v_gene: TRBV11-2; j_gene: TRBJ1-6; abundance: -; CDR3nt: TGTGCCAGCAGCTTGAAGCCCGGTGGGAGCTCCTATAATTCACCCCTCCACTTT; CDR3aa: CASSLKPGGSSYNSPLHF
d_gene: TRBD2; v_gene: TRBV10-3; j_gene: TRBJ2-1; abundance: many; CDR3nt: TGTGCCATCAGTGAACTAGCGGGGCGGACGTACAATGAGCAGTTCTTC; CDR3aa: CAISELAGRTYNEQFF
d_gene: -; v_gene: TRBV7-3; j_gene: TRBJ1-1; abundance: -; CDR3nt: TGTGCCAGCAGCCCACAAAGCCTTTCATCTTCGAACACTGAAGCTTTCTTT; CDR3aa: CASSPQSLSSSNTEAFF
d_gene: TRBD2; v_gene: TRBV13; j_gene: TRBJ2-2; abundance: many; CDR3nt: TGTGCCAGCAGATGGCGGGGGGCGCGCGGGGAGCTGTTTTTT; CDR3aa: CASRWRGARGELFF
d_gene: TRBD1; v_gene: TRBV4-1; j_gene: TRBJ1-1; abundance: many; CDR3nt: TGCGCCAGCAGCCAACGGGACAGGGGGGATGCTGAAGCTTTCTTT; CDR3aa: CASSQRDRGDAEAFF
d_gene: -; v_gene: TRBV29-1; j_gene: TRBJ2-1; abundance: -; CDR3nt: TGCAGCGTTGAAGGATGGTCCGGTGGGGCATACAATGAGCAGTTCTTC; CDR3aa: CSVEGWSGGAYNEQFF
d_gene: -; v_gene: TRBV5-1; j_gene: TRBJ2-7; abundance: few; CDR3nt: TGCGCCAGCAGCTTGGACGGACCCTACGAGCAGTACTTC; CDR3aa: CASSLDGPYEQYF
d_gene: TRBD1; v_gene: TRBV6-1; j_gene: TRBJ1-4; abundance: many; CDR3nt: TGTGCCAGCAGCACTCTCGGACAGGGTGAAGAAAAACTGTTTTTT; CDR3aa: CASSTLGQGEEKLFF
d_gene: -; v_gene: TRBV5-1; j_gene: TRBJ2-2; abundance: many; CDR3nt: TGCGCCAGCATCCTGGACGGTCCAAACACCGGGGAGCTGTTTTTT; CDR3aa: CASILDGPNTGELFF
d_gene: -; v_gene: TRBV6-5; j_gene: TRBJ2-2; abundance: many; CDR3nt: TGTGCCAGCAGTTACTCAACAATCAGTCCCGGGGAGCTGTTTTTT; CDR3aa: CASSYSTISPGELFF
d_gene: -; v_gene: TRBV6-6; j_gene: TRBJ2-1; abundance: many; CDR3nt: TGTGCCAGCAGTTACGGGGACTACAATGAGCAGTTCTTC; CDR3aa: CASSYGDYNEQFF
d_gene: -; v_gene: TRBV4-3; j_gene: TRBJ2-5; abundance: many; CDR3nt: TGCGCCAGCAGCCAAGATCTAAGGGAGACCCAGTACTTC; CDR3aa: CASSQDLRETQYF
d_gene: TRBD1; v_gene: TRBV6-1; j_gene: TRBJ2-5; abundance: many; CDR3nt: TGTGCCAGCAGTCAAGCGACAGGGGATTGGGAGACCCAGTACTTC; CDR3aa: CASSQATGDWETQYF
d_gene: -; v_gene: TRBV6-2/TRBV6-3; j_gene: TRBJ1-5; abundance: few; CDR3nt: TGTGCCACCGCAGTAGACCCTGCCGGCCGGCCCCAGCATTTT; CDR3aa: CATAVDPAGRPQHF
d_gene: -; v_gene: TRBV5-1; j_gene: TRBJ2-3; abundance: many; CDR3nt: TGCGCCAGCAGCCCGACGGGCAGGGACACAGATACGCAGTATTTT; CDR3aa: CASSPTGRDTDTQYF
d_gene: TRBD1; v_gene: TRBV5-5; j_gene: TRBJ1-5; abundance: -; CDR3nt: TGTGCCGGCAGCTTGGGAACAGGGGAAAGCAATCAGCCCCAGCATTTT; CDR3aa: CAGSLGTGESNQPQHF
d_gene: -; v_gene: TRBV6-4; j_gene: TRBJ1-2; abundance: many; CDR3nt: TGTGCCAGCAGTGAGGGTCCATTAGCTATCTATGGCTACACCTTC; CDR3aa: CASSEGPLAIYGYTF
d_gene: TRBD1; v_gene: TRBV6-2/TRBV6-3; j_gene: TRBJ1-1; abundance: many; CDR3nt: TGTGCCAGCAGACTCCCGGGACAGGGAGTCATGGGGAACACTGAAGCTTTCTTT; CDR3aa: CASRLPGQGVMGNTEAFF
d_gene: -; v_gene: TRBV6-5; j_gene: TRBJ2-7; abundance: many; CDR3nt: TGTGCCAGCAGTTACGACCAGGGAGGCTACGAGCAGTACTTC; CDR3aa: CASSYDQGGYEQYF
d_gene: -; v_gene: TRBV4-1; j_gene: TRBJ2-3; abundance: many; CDR3nt: TGCGCCAGCAGCCAACCCCCCTCAGGCACAGATACGCAGTATTTT; CDR3aa: CASSQPPSGTDTQYF
d_gene: TRBD2; v_gene: TRBV7-9; j_gene: TRBJ2-5; abundance: many; CDR3nt: TGTGCCAGCAGCCTGGGACTAGGCCACGAAGAGACCCAGTACTTC; CDR3aa: CASSLGLGHEETQYF
d_gene: -; v_gene: TRBV21-1; j_gene: TRBJ1-5; abundance: few; CDR3nt: TGTGCCAGCCTGATAAGCAATCAGCCCCAGCATTTT; CDR3aa: CASLISNQPQHF
d_gene: -; v_gene: TRBV14; j_gene: TRBJ1-2; abundance: many; CDR3nt: TGTGCCAGCAGCCAAGATGGGGGATTCTATGGCTACACCTTC; CDR3aa: CASSQDGGFYGYTF
d_gene: -; v_gene: TRBV5-1; j_gene: TRBJ1-1; abundance: many; CDR3nt: TGCGCCAGCAGCCTCAACCCATTACAGGGAGGAGTAACTGAAGCTTTCTTT; CDR3aa: CASSLNPLQGGVTEAFF
d_gene: -; v_gene: TRBV20-1; j_gene: TRBJ1-1; abundance: many; CDR3nt: TGCAGTGCTCTCCGGACTGTTGAAGCTTTCTTT; CDR3aa: CSALRTVEAFF
d_gene: -; v_gene: TRBV12-3/TRBV12-4; j_gene: TRBJ2-5; abundance: many; CDR3nt: TGTGCCAGCAGCCGAGGGACCTCTCAAGAGACCCAGTACTTC; CDR3aa: CASSRGTSQETQYF
d_gene: -; v_gene: TRBV5-1; j_gene: TRBJ2-2; abundance: many; CDR3nt: TGCGCCAGCAGACCCGGAGGGGGATACACCGGGGAGCTGTTTTTT; CDR3aa: CASRPGGGYTGELFF
d_gene: -; v_gene: TRBV20-1; j_gene: TRBJ1-2; abundance: few; CDR3nt: TGCAGTGCTAGAGGGACGCTGGACTACTATGGCTACACCTTC; CDR3aa: CSARGTLDYYGYTF
d_gene: -; v_gene: TRBV5-1; j_gene: TRBJ1-1; abundance: many; CDR3nt: TGCGCCAGCAGACAGATCATGAACACTGAAGCTTTCTTT; CDR3aa: CASRQIMNTEAFF
d_gene: -; v_gene: TRBV20-1; j_gene: TRBJ1-5; abundance: few; CDR3nt: TGCTGTGCTAGAGAGGGGGGGCAGGCTCCCACCGGGCCCCAGCATTTT; CDR3aa: CCAREGGQAPTGPQHF
d_gene: -; v_gene: TRBV5-6; j_gene: TRBJ2-7; abundance: many; CDR3nt: TGTGCCAGCAGCTTGGAACGGCACTCCTACGAGCAGTACTTC; CDR3aa: CASSLERHSYEQYF
d_gene: -; v_gene: TRBV20-1; j_gene: TRBJ2-2; abundance: -; CDR3nt: TGCAGTGCTAGACCGGGGCAGGTGAACACCGGGGAGCTGTTTTTT; CDR3aa: CSARPGQVNTGELFF
d_gene: -; v_gene: TRBV15; j_gene: TRBJ1-2; abundance: many; CDR3nt: TGTGCCACCAGCAGGTTAGGGCAGGGGAACTATGGCTACACCTTC; CDR3aa: CATSRLGQGNYGYTF
d_gene: TRBD1; v_gene: TRBV12-3/TRBV12-4; j_gene: TRBJ1-2; abundance: many; CDR3nt: TGTGCCAGCAGTTTCCCAACCGGGACAGGGGCCTTGGGCTACACCTTC; CDR3aa: CASSFPTGTGALGYTF
d_gene: TRBD1; v_gene: TRBV25-1; j_gene: TRBJ2-1; abundance: many; CDR3nt: TGTGCCAGCAGTGTCGGGACAGCATACAATGAGCAGTTCTTC; CDR3aa: CASSVGTAYNEQFF
d_gene: TRBD2; v_gene: TRBV7-2; j_gene: TRBJ2-7; abundance: many; CDR3nt: TGTGCCAGCAGCTTCGGCCCTAGCGGAGCTTACGAGCAGTACTTC; CDR3aa: CASSFGPSGAYEQYF
d_gene: -; v_gene: TRBV5-1; j_gene: TRBJ2-2; abundance: many; CDR3nt: TGCGCCAGCAGTGTTTTAGGTATTGGGGGCACGGCGACCGGGGAGCTGTTTTTT; CDR3aa: CASSVLGIGGTATGELFF
d_gene: TRBD2; v_gene: TRBV7-2; j_gene: TRBJ2-5; abundance: many; CDR3nt: TGTGCCAGCAGCTTATTGGCCGGGCTAGCGGGACAAGAGACCCAGTACTTC; CDR3aa: CASSLLAGLAGQETQYF
d_gene: -; v_gene: TRBV5-1; j_gene: TRBJ1-2; abundance: many; CDR3nt: TGCGCCAGCAGCACCGTCTTCAACTATGGCTACACCTTC; CDR3aa: CASSTVFNYGYTF
d_gene: -; v_gene: TRBV12-3/TRBV12-4; j_gene: TRBJ2-5; abundance: many; CDR3nt: TGTGCCAGCAGTTATGGGTGGGGGGGCTTCGGGGAGACCCAGTACTTC; CDR3aa: CASSYGWGGFGETQYF
d_gene: -; v_gene: TRBV7-6; j_gene: TRBJ2-3; abundance: many; CDR3nt: TGTGCCAGCGGTAGTGGAGATACGCAGTATTTT; CDR3aa: CASGSGDTQYF
d_gene: -; v_gene: TRBV29-1; j_gene: TRBJ2-1; abundance: many; CDR3nt: TGCAGCGTGGGACGAGGACAGCTCGATGAGCAGTTCTTC; CDR3aa: CSVGRGQLDEQFF
d_gene: TRBD1; v_gene: TRBV20-1; j_gene: TRBJ1-2; abundance: many; CDR3nt: TGCAGTGCTTCAACAGGGGACTATGGCTACACCTTC; CDR3aa: CSASTGDYGYTF
d_gene: TRBD1; v_gene: TRBV14; j_gene: TRBJ2-7; abundance: many; CDR3nt: TGTGCCAGCAGCCAAGTTTACACCGGGACAGGGGCTAGCGAGCAGTACTTC; CDR3aa: CASSQVYTGTGASEQYF
d_gene: -; v_gene: TRBV20-1; j_gene: TRBJ1-2; abundance: many; CDR3nt: TGCAGTGCTAGAGATGGTTCGGGTAACTATGGCTACACCTTC; CDR3aa: CSARDGSGNYGYTF
d_gene: -; v_gene: TRBV5-6; j_gene: TRBJ1-1; abundance: -; CDR3nt: TGTGCCAGCAGCCAATCGCGACGGAACACTGAAGCTTTCTTT; CDR3aa: CASSQSRRNTEAFF
d_gene: -; v_gene: TRBV5-1; j_gene: TRBJ2-3; abundance: many; CDR3nt: TGCGCCAGCAGCTTGGCCCAGGAAGATACGCAGTATTTT; CDR3aa: CASSLAQEDTQYF
d_gene: -; v_gene: TRBV20-1; j_gene: TRBJ2-5; abundance: many; CDR3nt: TGCAGTGCTAGAAAGGACGGGCAAGAGACCCAGTACTTC; CDR3aa: CSARKDGQETQYF
d_gene: -; v_gene: TRBV5-1; j_gene: TRBJ2-1; abundance: many; CDR3nt: TGCGCCAGCACCCCCGATCCGGGGAATGAGCAGTTCTTC; CDR3aa: CASTPDPGNEQFF
d_gene: TRBD2; v_gene: TRBV9; j_gene: TRBJ2-7; abundance: -; CDR3nt: TGTGCCAGCAGCGTAGGCGGGGGGGCCCACTACGAGCAGTACTTC; CDR3aa: CASSVGGGAHYEQYF
d_gene: -; v_gene: TRBV5-1; j_gene: TRBJ2-2; abundance: many; CDR3nt: TGCGCCACCAAGTCGGGGGAATCGCTGTTTTTT; CDR3aa: CATKSGESLFF
d_gene: -; v_gene: TRBV5-1; j_gene: TRBJ2-4; abundance: many; CDR3nt: TGCGCCAGCAGCTTGGATGGACTGGCCAAAAACATTCAGTACTTC; CDR3aa: CASSLDGLAKNIQYF
d_gene: -; v_gene: TRBV12-3/TRBV12-4; j_gene: TRBJ2-7; abundance: many; CDR3nt: TGTGCCAGCAGTTTTCCCGGGCAGGGCTACGAGCAGTACTTC; CDR3aa: CASSFPGQGYEQYF
d_gene: -; v_gene: TRBV20-1; j_gene: TRBJ1-6; abundance: many; CDR3nt: TGCAGTGCTACGACCTTTATTAATTCACCCCTCCACTTT; CDR3aa: CSATTFINSPLHF
d_gene: -; v_gene: TRBV7-2; j_gene: TRBJ1-6; abundance: many; CDR3nt: TGTGCCAGCAGCTTGAATTCACCCCTCCACTTT; CDR3aa: CASSLNSPLHF